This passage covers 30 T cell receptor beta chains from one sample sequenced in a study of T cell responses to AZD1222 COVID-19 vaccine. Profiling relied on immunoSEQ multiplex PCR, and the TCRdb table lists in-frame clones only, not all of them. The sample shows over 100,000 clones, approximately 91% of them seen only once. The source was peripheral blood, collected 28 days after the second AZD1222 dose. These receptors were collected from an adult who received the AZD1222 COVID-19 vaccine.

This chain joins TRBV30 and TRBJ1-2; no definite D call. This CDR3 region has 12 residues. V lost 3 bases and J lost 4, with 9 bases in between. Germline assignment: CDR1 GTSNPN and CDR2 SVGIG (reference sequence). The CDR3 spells CAWSPGSYGYTF. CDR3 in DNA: TGTGCCTGGAGCCCGGGCAGCTATGGCTACACCTTC.

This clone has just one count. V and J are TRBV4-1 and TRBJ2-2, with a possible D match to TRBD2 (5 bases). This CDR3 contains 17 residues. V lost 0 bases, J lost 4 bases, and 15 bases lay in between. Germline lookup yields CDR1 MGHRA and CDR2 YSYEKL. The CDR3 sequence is CASSQEGSGLSTGELFF. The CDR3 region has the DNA TGCGCCAGCAGCCAAGAGGGGAGCGGCCTTAGCACCGGGGAGCTGTTTTTT.

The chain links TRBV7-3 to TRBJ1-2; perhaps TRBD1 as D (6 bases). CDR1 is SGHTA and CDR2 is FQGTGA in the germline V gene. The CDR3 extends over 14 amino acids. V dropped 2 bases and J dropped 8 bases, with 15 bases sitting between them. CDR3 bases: TGTGCCAGCAGCTTAGGGACAAACCAGAGGGGCTACACCTTC. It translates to CASSLGTNQRGYTF.

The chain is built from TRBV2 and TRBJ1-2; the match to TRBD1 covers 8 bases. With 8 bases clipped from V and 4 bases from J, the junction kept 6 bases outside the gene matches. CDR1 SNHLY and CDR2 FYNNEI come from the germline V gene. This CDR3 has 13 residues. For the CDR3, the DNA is TGTGCCAGCGGGGGACAGGCGAGCTATGGCTACACCTTC. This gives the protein CASGGQASYGYTF.

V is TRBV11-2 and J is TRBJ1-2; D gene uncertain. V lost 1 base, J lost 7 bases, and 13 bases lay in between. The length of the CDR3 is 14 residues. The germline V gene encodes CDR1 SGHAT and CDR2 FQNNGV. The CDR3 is CASSLGIGLGGYTF. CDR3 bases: TGTGCCAGCAGCTTAGGAATAGGGTTAGGTGGCTACACCTTC.

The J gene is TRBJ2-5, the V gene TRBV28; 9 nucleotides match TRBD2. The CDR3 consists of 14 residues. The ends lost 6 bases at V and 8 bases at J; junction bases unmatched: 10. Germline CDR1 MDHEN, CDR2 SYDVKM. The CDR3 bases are TGTGCCAGCAGGGGACTAGCACAGTTTAATACCCAGTACTTC. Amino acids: CASRGLAQFNTQYF.

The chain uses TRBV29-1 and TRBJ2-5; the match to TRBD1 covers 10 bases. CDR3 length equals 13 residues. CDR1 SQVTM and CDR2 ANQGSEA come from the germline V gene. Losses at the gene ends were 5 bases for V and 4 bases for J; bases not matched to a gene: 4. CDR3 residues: CSVPGTGVETQYF. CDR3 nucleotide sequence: TGCAGCGTTCCGGGGACAGGGGTAGAGACCCAGTACTTC.

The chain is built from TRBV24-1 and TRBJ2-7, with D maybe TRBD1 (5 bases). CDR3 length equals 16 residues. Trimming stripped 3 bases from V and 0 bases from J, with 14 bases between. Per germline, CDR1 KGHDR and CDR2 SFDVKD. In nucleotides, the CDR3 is TGTGCCACCAGTGATCCCCCCGGACAAGGCTCCTACGAGCAGTACTTC. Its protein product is CATSDPPGQGSYEQYF.

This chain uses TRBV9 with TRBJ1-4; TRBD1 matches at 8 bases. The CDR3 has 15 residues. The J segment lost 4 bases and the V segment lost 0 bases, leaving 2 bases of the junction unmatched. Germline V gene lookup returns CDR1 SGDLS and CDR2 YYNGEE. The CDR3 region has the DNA TGTGCCAGCAGCGTAGGGACAGGGTTTAATGAAAAACTGTTTTTT. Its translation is CASSVGTGFNEKLFF.

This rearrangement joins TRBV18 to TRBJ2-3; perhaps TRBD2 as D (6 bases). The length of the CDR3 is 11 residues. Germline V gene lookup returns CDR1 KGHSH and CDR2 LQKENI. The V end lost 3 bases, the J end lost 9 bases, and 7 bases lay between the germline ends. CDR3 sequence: CASSPGGTQYF. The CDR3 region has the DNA TGTGCCAGCTCACCGGGGGGAACGCAGTATTTT.

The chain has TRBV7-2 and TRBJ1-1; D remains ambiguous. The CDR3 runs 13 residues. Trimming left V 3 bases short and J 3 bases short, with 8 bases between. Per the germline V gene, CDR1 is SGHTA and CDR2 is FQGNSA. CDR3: CASSFEVHTEAFF. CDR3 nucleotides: TGTGCCAGCAGCTTCGAGGTTCACACTGAAGCTTTCTTT.

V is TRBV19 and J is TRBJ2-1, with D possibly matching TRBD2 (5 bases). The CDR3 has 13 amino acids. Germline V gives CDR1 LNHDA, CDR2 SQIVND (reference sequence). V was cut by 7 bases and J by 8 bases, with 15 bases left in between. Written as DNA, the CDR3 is TGTGCCAGTAATCGGAGGTCTTTGGATGAGCAGTTCTTC. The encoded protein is CASNRRSLDEQFF.

CDR3 nucleotide sequence: TGTGCCAGCAGCTTACGGGGAGACATTCAGTACTTC. Its translation is CASSLRGDIQYF. The V and J genes are TRBV7-9 and TRBJ2-4, with a tentative D call TRBD2 (5 bases). V shed 2 bases and J shed 8 bases, with 7 bases lying between them. The CDR3 has 12 residues. Germline V gives CDR1 SEHNR, CDR2 FQNEAQ (reference sequence).

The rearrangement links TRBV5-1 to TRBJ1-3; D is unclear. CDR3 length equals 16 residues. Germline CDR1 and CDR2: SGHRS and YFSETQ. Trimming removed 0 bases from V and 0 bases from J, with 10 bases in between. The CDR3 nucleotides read TGCGCCAGCAGCTTGGACTCCCGCATCTCTGGAAACACCATATATTTT. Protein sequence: CASSLDSRISGNTIYF.

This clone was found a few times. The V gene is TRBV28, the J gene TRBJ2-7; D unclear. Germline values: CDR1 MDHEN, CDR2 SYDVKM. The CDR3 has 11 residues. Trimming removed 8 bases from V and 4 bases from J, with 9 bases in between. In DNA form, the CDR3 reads TGTGCCAGCGGGTTGGGGTACGAGCAGTACTTC. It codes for CASGLGYEQYF.

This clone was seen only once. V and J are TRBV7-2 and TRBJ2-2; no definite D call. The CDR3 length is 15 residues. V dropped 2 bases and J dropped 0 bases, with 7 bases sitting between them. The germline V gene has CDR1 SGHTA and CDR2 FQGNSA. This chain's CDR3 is CASSLLRANTGELFF. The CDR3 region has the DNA TGTGCCAGCAGCTTACTACGCGCGAACACCGGGGAGCTGTTTTTT.

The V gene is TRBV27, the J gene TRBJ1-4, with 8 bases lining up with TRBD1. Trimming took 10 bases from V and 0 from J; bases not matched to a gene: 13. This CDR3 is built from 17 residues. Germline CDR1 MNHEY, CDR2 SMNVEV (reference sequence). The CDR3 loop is CATRGLGIGATNEKLFF. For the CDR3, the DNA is TGTGCCACCAGGGGGCTGGGGATCGGAGCAACTAATGAAAAACTGTTTTTT.

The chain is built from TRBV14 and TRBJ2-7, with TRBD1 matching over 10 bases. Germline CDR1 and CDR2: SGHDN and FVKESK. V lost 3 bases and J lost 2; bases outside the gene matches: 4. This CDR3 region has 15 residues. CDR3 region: CASSQPGTGAYEQYF. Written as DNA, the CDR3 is TGTGCCAGCAGCCAGCCCGGGACAGGGGCCTACGAGCAGTACTTC.

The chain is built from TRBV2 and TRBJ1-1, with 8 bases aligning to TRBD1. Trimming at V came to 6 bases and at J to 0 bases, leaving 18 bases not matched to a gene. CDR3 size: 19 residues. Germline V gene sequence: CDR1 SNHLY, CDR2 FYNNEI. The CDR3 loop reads CASSRITTGGAYMNTEAFF. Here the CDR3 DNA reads TGTGCCAGCAGCAGGATAACTACAGGGGGGGCATATATGAACACTGAAGCTTTCTTT. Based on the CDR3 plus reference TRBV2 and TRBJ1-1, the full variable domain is EPEVTQTPSHQVTQMGQEVILRCVPISNHLYFYWYRQILGQKVEFLVSFYNNEISEKSEIFDDQFSVERPDGSNFTLKIRSTKLEDSAMYFCASSRITTGGAYMNTEAFFGQGTRLTVV.

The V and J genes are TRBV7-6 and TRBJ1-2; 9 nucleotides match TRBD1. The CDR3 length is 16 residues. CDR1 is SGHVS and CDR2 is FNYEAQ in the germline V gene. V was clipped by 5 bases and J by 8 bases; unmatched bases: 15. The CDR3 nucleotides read TGTGCCAGCAGCGTAGGTCAAAGCAGGACAGGGGTAGGCTACACCTTC. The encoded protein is CASSVGQSRTGVGYTF.

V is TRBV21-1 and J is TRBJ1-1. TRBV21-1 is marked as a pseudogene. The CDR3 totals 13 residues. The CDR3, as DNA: TGTGCCAGCAGCTCAACGCGGAGGCGGGGCGCTTTCTTT. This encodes CASSSTRRRGAFF.

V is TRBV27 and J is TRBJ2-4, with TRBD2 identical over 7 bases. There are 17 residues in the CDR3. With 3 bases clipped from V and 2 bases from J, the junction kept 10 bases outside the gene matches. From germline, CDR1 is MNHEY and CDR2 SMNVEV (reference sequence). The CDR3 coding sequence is TGTGCCAGCAGTTTTAGTTACCAGCGGGACTCCAAAAACATTCAGTACTTC. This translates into CASSFSYQRDSKNIQYF.

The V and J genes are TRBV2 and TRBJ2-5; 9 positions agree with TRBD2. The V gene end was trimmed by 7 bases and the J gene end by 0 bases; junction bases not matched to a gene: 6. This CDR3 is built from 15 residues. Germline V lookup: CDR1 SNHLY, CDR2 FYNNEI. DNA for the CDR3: TGTGCCAGCACGGGAACTAGCGGGCACCAAGAGACCCAGTACTTC. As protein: CASTGTSGHQETQYF.

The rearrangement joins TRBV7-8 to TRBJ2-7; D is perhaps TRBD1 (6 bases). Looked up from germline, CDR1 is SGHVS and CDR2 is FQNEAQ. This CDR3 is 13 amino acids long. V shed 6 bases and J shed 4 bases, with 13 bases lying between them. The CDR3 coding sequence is TGTGCCAGCAGAGGACTGGACAGTTACGAGCAGTACTTC. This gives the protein CASRGLDSYEQYF.

The CDR3 sequence: CASSQTGPGTGELFF. In DNA, the CDR3 is TGCGCCAGCAGCCAAACGGGACCTGGGACCGGGGAGCTGTTTTTT. The rearrangement joins TRBV4-1 to TRBJ2-2, with D possibly called TRBD1 or TRBD2 (5 bases each). From germline, CDR1 is MGHRA and CDR2 YSYEKL. V lost 2 bases and J lost 5, with 12 bases in between. The CDR3 contains 15 residues.

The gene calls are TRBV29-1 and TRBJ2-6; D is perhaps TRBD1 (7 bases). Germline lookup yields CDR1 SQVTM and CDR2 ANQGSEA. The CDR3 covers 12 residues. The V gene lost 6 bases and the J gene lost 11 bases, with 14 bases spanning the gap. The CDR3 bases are TGCAGCGTCGTCGACAGGGAGGACGTCCTGACTTTC. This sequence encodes CSVVDREDVLTF.

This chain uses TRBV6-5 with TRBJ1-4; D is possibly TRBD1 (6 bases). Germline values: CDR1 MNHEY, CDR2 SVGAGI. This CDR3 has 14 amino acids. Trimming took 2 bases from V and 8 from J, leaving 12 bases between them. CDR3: CASSYARGGEKLFF. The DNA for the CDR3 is TGTGCCAGCAGTTACGCCAGGGGAGGCGAAAAACTGTTTTTT.

This CDR3 is CASSGVGGTSDGYTF. DNA for the CDR3: TGTGCCAGCTCAGGCGTTGGTGGGACCTCTGATGGCTACACCTTC. This chain joins TRBV18 and TRBJ1-2; the D gene is possibly TRBD1 (5 bases). Per germline, CDR1 KGHSH and CDR2 LQKENI. Trimming shortened V by 5 bases and J by 6 bases, and 19 bases separated the two germline ends. This CDR3 is 15 amino acids long.

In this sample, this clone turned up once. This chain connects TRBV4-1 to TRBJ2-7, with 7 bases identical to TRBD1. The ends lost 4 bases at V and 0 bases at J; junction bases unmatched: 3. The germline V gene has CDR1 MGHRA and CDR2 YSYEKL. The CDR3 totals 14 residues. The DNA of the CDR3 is TGCGCCAGCAGCCTACAGGGGAGCTCCTACGAGCAGTACTTC. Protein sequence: CASSLQGSSYEQYF.

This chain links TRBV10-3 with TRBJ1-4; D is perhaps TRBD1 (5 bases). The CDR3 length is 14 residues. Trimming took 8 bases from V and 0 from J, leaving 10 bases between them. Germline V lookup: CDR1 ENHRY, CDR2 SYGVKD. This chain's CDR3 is CAIGQGATNEKLFF. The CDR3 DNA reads TGTGCCATCGGTCAGGGAGCAACTAATGAAAAACTGTTTTTT.